The 12 T cell receptor beta chains below all came from one sample that was sequenced in a study of blood T cell repertoires in COVID-19. The assay was immunoSEQ multiplex PCR, and TCRdb's table has in-frame clones only and misses some. This sample has roughly 220,000 clones, with 90% found just once. The sample comprised PBMCs or T cells enriched from blood (not recorded which). Every receptor here comes from a man aged 25-45 years who had been exposed to COVID-19.

The rearrangement joins TRBV19 to TRBJ2-1, with D perhaps matching TRBD1 (6 bases). This CDR3 comprises 14 residues. V shed 4 bases and J shed 4 bases, with 11 bases lying between them. CDR1 and CDR2 (germline): LNHDA, SQIVND (reference sequence). CDR3 nucleotide sequence: TGTGCCAGTAGTAGTGGGACACTTTACAATGAGCAGTTCTTC. Amino acid sequence: CASSSGTLYNEQFF.

The V call is TRBV30, the J call TRBJ1-4; 7 bases agree with TRBD1. The CDR3 has 15 residues. The germline CDR1 and CDR2 sequences are GTSNPN and SVGIG (reference sequence). V was clipped by 3 bases and J by 7 bases; unmatched bases: 11. The CDR3 reads CAWSSQAGGFEKLFF. For the CDR3, the DNA is TGTGCCTGGAGCAGTCAGGCAGGGGGTTTTGAAAAACTGTTTTTT.

This chain uses TRBV7-6 with TRBJ2-1; 9 nucleotides align to TRBD1. The CDR3 is 14 amino acids. V was pared by 4 bases and J by 3 bases, with 1 base of the junction left unmatched. Germline CDR1 and CDR2: SGHVS and FNYEAQ. The CDR3: CASSYRGLYNEQFF. The CDR3 DNA is TGTGCCAGCAGCTACAGGGGGCTCTACAATGAGCAGTTCTTC.

This rearrangement joins TRBV30 to TRBJ1-6, with D unresolved. Germline V gene sequence: CDR1 GTSNPN, CDR2 SVGIG (reference sequence). This CDR3 has 15 amino acids. V was shortened by 6 bases and J by 1 base, with 13 bases between the two germline ends. The CDR3, as DNA: TGTGCCTGCCTGAAGGAGGAGTCCTATAATTCACCCCTCCACTTT. Protein: CACLKEESYNSPLHF.

The rearrangement joins TRBV11-2 to TRBJ2-1, with 9 nucleotides matching TRBD2. J was trimmed by 0 bases and V by 5 bases; bases with no gene match: 5. There are 16 residues in the CDR3. Germline CDR1 and CDR2: SGHAT and FQNNGV. CDR3 DNA: TGTGCCAGCAGCCCGCTAGCGGGGAGCTCCTACAATGAGCAGTTCTTC. Amino acid sequence: CASSPLAGSSYNEQFF.

The chain couples TRBV12-3 or TRBV12-4 to TRBJ1-5; a possible D gene is TRBD1 (5 bases). With 2 bases removed from V and 7 bases from J, the gap between germline ends came to 9 bases. This CDR3 is 13 amino acids long. CDR3: CASSLPGLQPQHF. The DNA of the CDR3 is TGTGCCAGCAGTTTACCAGGGCTACAGCCCCAGCATTTT.

The rearrangement joins TRBV11-2 to TRBJ1-1, with a possible D match to TRBD1 (5 bases). The V gene lost 0 bases and the J gene lost 11 bases, with 22 bases spanning the gap. Germline V gene lookup returns CDR1 SGHAT and CDR2 FQNNGV. This CDR3 has 16 residues. The CDR3 loop is CASSLDHGNGGEDAFF. CDR3 bases: TGTGCCAGCAGCTTAGATCATGGGAACGGAGGGGAGGATGCTTTCTTT.

The chain carries TRBV19 and TRBJ2-1, with 8 positions matching TRBD1. After removal of 5 bases from V and 8 bases from J, the junction contained 14 bases not matched to a gene. The CDR3 has 16 amino acids. Germline loops: CDR1 LNHDA, CDR2 SQIVND (reference sequence). The CDR3 loop is CASSATPGTGRDEQFF. In DNA, the CDR3 is TGTGCCAGTAGTGCAACTCCCGGGACAGGTAGGGATGAGCAGTTCTTC. The whole variable domain, remainder taken from reference TRBV19 and TRBJ2-1, is DGGITQSPKYLFRKEGQNVTLSCEQNLNHDAMYWYRQDPGQGLRLIYYSQIVNDFQKGDIAEGYSVSREKKESFPLTVTSAQKNPTAFYLCASSATPGTGRDEQFFGPGTRLTVL.

This clone turned up a few times. This chain uses TRBV14 with TRBJ2-3; 7 bases map to TRBD2. The V segment lost 4 bases and the J segment 2 bases; nucleotides outside the gene matches: 15. CDR3 length: 18 residues. Germline-derived CDR1 and CDR2 are SGHDN and FVKESK. This CDR3 is CASSRRQHGGIYTDTQYF. The DNA for the CDR3 is TGTGCCAGCAGCCGAAGACAGCACGGGGGGATCTACACAGATACGCAGTATTTT.

The rearrangement links TRBV6-5 to TRBJ2-5, with TRBD2 identical over 7 bases. Germline-derived CDR1 and CDR2 are MNHEY and SVGAGI. This CDR3 spans 13 amino acids. V shed 0 bases, J shed 10 bases, and the junction held 5 bases outside the gene matches. Here the CDR3 reads CASSYSRLAVQYF. As DNA, the CDR3 is TGTGCCAGCAGTTACTCTCGCCTAGCGGTCCAGTACTTC.

CDR3 in DNA: TGTGCCAGCAGCCAGGACAGGTACCAAGAGACCCAGTACTTC. This sequence encodes CASSQDRYQETQYF. J is TRBJ2-5 and V is TRBV5-4; 7 positions agree with TRBD1. This CDR3 region has 14 residues. Germline CDR1 is SGHNT and CDR2 is YYREEE (reference sequence). The ends lost 4 bases at V and 0 bases at J; junction bases unmatched: 3. Full variable domain (remainder filled in from reference TRBV5-4 and TRBJ2-5): ETGVTQSPTHLIKTRGQQVTLRCSSQSGHNTVSWYQQALGQGPQFIFQYYREEENGRGNFPPRFSGLQFPNYSSELNVNALELDDSALYLCASSQDRYQETQYFGPGTRLLVL.

This chain uses TRBV5-1 with TRBJ1-3; 8 nucleotides align to TRBD1. The trim removed 4 bases at V and 4 bases at J, leaving 7 bases unmatched. Germline assignment: CDR1 SGHRS and CDR2 YFSETQ. The CDR3 extends over 15 amino acids. The CDR3 here is CASSHGQGGGNTIYF. The CDR3 DNA follows: TGCGCCAGCAGCCATGGACAGGGAGGAGGAAACACCATATATTTT.